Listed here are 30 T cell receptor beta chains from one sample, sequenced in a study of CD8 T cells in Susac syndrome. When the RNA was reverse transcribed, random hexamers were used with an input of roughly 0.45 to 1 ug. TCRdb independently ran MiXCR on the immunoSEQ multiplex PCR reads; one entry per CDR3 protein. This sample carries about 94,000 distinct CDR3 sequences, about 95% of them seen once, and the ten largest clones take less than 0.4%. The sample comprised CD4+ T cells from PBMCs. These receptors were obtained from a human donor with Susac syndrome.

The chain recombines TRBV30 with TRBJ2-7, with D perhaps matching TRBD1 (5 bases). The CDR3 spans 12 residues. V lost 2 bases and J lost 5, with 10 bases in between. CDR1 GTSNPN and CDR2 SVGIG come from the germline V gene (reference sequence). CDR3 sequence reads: CAWSSQGNEQYF. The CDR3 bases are TGTGCCTGGAGTTCCCAGGGCAACGAGCAGTACTTC. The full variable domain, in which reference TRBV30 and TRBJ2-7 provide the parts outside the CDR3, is SQTIHQWPATLVQPVGSPLSLECTVEGTSNPNLYWYRQAAGRGLQLLFYSVGIGQISSEVPQNLSASRPQDRQFILSSKKLLLSDSGFYLCAWSSQGNEQYFGPGTRLTVT.

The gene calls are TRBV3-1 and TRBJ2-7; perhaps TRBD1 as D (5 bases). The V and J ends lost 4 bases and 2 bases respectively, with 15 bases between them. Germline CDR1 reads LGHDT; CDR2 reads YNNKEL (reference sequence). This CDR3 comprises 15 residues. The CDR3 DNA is TGTGCCAGCAGCCCTCATACAGGTTTTGCCTACGAGCAGTACTTC. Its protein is CASSPHTGFAYEQYF.

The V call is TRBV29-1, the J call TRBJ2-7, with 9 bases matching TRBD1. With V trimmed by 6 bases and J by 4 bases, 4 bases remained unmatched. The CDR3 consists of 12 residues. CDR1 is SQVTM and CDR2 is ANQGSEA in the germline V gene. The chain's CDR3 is CSVGQGEYEQYF. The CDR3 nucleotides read TGCAGCGTGGGACAGGGAGAATACGAGCAGTACTTC.

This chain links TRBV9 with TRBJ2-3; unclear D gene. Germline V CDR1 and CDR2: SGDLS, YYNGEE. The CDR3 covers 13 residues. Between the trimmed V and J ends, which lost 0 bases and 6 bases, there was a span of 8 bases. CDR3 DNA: TGTGCCAGCAGCGTAGTCCAAAGGGATACGCAGTATTTT. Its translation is CASSVVQRDTQYF.

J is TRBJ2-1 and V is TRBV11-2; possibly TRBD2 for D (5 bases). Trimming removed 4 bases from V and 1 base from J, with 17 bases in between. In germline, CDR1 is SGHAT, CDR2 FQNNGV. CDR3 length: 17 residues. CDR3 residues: CASSSNRLAGSYNEQFF. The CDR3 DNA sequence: TGTGCCAGCAGCTCGAATCGGCTAGCCGGATCCTACAATGAGCAGTTCTTC.

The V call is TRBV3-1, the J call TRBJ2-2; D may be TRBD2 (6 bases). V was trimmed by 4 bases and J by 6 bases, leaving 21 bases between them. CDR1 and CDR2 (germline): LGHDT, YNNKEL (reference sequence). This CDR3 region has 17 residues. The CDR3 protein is CASSPHRGSLGPGELFF. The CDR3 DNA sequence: TGTGCCAGCAGCCCTCACCGGGGGTCTCTTGGACCCGGGGAGCTGTTTTTT.

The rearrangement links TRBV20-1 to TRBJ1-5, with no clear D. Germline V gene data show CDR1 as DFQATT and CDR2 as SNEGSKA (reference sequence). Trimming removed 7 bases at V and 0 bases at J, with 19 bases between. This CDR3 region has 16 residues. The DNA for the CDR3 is TGCAGTGGGGCGCCGGGGAACTTTCTTAGCAATCAGCCCCAGCATTTT. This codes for CSGAPGNFLSNQPQHF.

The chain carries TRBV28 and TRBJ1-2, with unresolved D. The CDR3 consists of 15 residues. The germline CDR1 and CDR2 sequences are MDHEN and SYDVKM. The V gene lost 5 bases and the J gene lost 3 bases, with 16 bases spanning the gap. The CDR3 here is CASSAYPDGDYGYTF. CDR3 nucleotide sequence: TGTGCCAGCAGTGCCTATCCTGACGGAGACTATGGCTACACCTTC.

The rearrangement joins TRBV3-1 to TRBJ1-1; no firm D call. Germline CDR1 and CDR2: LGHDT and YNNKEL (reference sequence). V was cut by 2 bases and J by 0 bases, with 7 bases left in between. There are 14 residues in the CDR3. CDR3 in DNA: TGTGCCAGCAGCCAAAAGGGAGTGAACACTGAAGCTTTCTTT. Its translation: CASSQKGVNTEAFF.

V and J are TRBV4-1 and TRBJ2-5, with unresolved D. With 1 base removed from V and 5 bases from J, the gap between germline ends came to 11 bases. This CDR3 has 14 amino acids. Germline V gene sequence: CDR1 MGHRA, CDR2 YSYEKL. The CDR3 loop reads CASSQVLISETQYF. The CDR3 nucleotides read TGCGCCAGCAGCCAAGTATTGATTTCGGAGACCCAGTACTTC.

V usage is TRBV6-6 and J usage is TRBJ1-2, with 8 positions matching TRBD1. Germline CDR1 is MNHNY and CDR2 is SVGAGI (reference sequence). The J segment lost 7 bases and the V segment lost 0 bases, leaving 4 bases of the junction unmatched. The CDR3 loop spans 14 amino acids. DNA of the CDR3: TGTGCCAGCAGTTACTCTGGACAGGGCGGTGGCTACACCTTC. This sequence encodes CASSYSGQGGGYTF.

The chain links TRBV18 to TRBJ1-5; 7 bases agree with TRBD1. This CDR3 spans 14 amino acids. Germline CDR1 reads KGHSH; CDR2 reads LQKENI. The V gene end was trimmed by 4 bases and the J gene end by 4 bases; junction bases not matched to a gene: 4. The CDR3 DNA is TGTGCCAGCTCACGTACAGGGGCAAATCAGCCCCAGCATTTT. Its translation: CASSRTGANQPQHF.

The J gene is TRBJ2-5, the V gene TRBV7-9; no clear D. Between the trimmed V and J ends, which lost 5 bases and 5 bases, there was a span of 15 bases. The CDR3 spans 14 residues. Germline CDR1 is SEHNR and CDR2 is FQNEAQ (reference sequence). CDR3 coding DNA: TGTGCCAGCAGCCAACTAAGGGATCGCGAGACCCAGTACTTC. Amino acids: CASSQLRDRETQYF.

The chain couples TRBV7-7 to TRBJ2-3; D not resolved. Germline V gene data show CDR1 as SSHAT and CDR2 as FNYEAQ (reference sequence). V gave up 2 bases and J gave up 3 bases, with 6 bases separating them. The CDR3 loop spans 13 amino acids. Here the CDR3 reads CASSLYGTDTQYF. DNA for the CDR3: TGTGCCAGCAGCTTATACGGAACAGATACGCAGTATTTT.

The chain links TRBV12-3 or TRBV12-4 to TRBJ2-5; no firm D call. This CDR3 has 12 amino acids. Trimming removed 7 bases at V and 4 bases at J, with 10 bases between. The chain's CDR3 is CASTLPGETQYF. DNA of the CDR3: TGTGCCAGCACCCTACCCGGAGAGACCCAGTACTTC.

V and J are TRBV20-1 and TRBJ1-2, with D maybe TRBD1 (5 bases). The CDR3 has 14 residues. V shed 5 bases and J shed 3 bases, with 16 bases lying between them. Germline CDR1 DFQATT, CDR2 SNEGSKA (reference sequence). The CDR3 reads CSADPGTDYYGYTF. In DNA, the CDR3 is TGCAGTGCTGATCCTGGGACCGACTACTATGGCTACACCTTC.

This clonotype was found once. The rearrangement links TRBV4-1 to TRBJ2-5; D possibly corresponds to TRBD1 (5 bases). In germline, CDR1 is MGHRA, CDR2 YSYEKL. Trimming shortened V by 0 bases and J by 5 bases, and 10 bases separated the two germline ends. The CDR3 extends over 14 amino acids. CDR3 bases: TGCGCCAGCAGCCAAGAAGCCAGGGTTGAGACCCAGTACTTC. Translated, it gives CASSQEARVETQYF.

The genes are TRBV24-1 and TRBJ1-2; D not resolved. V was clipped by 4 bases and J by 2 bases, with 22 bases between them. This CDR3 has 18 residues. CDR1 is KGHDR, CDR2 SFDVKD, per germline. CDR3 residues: CATSDKQPTGLLNYGYTF. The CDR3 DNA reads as TGTGCCACCAGTGACAAACAACCGACCGGGCTCTTAAACTATGGCTACACCTTC.

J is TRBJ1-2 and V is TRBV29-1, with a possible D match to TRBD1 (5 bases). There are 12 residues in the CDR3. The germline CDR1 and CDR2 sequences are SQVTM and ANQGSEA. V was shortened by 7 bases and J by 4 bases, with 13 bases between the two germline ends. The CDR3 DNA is TGCAGCGCCTCGGGGCTCCGCTATGGCTACACCTTC. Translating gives CSASGLRYGYTF.

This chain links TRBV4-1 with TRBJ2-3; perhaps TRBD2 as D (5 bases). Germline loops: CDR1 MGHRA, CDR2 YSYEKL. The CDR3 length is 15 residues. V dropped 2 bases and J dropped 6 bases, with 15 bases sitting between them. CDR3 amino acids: CASSQPYLAVDTQYF. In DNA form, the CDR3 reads TGCGCCAGCAGCCAACCATACCTAGCTGTGGATACGCAGTATTTT.

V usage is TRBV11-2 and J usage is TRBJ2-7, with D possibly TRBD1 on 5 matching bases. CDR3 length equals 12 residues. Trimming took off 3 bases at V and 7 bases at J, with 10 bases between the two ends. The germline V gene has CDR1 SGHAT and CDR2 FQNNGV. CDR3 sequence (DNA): TGTGCCAGCAGCTTTGCAGGGTTTGAGCAGTACTTC. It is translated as CASSFAGFEQYF.

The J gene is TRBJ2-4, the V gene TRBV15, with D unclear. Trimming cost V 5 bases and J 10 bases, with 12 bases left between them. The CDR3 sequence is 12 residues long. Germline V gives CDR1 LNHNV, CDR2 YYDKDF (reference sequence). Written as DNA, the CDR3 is TGTGCCACCAGCGGCCAGACTCCTATTCAGTACTTC. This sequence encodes CATSGQTPIQYF. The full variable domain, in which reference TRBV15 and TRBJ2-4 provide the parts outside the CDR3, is DAMVIQNPRYQVTQFGKPVTLSCSQTLNHNVMYWYQQKSSQAPKLLFHYYDKDFNNEADTPDNFQSRRPNTSFCFLDIRSPGLGDTAMYLCATSGQTPIQYFGAGTRLSVL.

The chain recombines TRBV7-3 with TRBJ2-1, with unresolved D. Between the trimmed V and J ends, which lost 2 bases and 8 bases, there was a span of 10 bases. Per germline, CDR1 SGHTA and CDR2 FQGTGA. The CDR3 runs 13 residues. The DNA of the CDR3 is TGTGCCAGCAGCTTACCCCGACTGGATGAGCAGTTCTTC. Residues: CASSLPRLDEQFF.

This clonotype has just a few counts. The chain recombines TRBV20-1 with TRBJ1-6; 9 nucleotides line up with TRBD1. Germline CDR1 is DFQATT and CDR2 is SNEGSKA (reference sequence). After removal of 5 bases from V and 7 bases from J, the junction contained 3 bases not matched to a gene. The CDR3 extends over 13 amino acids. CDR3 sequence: CSASDRGNSPLHF. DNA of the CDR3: TGCAGTGCTTCGGACAGGGGAAATTCACCCCTCCACTTT.

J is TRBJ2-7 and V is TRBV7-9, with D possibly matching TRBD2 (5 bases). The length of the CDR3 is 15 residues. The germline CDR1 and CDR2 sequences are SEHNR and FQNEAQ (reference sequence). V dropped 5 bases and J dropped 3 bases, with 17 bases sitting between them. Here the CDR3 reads CASSPQDFSLYEQYF. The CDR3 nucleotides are TGTGCCAGCAGCCCCCAGGACTTCTCCCTCTACGAGCAGTACTTC.

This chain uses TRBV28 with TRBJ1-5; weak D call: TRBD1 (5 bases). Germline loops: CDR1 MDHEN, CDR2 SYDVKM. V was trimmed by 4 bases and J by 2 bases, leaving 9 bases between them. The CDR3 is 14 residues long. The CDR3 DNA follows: TGTGCCAGCAGTTCAGTACAGGGCAATCAGCCCCAGCATTTT. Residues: CASSSVQGNQPQHF.

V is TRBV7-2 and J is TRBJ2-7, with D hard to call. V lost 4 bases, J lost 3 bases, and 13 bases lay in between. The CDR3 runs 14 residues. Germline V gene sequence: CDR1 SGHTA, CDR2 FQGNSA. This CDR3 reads CASSWQAVGYEQYF. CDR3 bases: TGTGCCAGCAGCTGGCAAGCAGTTGGCTACGAGCAGTACTTC.

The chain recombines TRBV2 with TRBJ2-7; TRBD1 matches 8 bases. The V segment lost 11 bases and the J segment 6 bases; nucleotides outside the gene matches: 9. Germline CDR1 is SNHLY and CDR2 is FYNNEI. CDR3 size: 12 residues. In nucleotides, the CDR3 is TGTGCCGGCTCCGGACAGGGCGGCGAGCAGTACTTC. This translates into CAGSGQGGEQYF.

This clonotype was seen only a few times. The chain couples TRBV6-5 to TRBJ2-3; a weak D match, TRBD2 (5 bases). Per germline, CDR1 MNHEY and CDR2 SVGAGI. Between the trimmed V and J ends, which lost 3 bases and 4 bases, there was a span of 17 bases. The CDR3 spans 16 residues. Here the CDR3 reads CASSYPLGKAADTQYF. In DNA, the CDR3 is TGTGCCAGCAGTTATCCCCTCGGGAAGGCGGCAGATACGCAGTATTTT.

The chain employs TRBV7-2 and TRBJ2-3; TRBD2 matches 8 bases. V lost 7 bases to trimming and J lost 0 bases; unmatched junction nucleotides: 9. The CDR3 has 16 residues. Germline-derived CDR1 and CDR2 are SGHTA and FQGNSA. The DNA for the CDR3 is TGTGCCAGCACCCTCCAATCTAGCGGGAGCACAGATACGCAGTATTTT. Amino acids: CASTLQSSGSTDTQYF. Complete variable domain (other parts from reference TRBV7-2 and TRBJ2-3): GAGVSQSPSNKVTEKGKDVELRCDPISGHTALYWYRQSLGQGLEFLIYFQGNSAPDKSGLPSDRFSAERTGGSVSTLTIQRTQQEDSAVYLCASTLQSSGSTDTQYFGPGTRLTVL.